This is a list of T cell receptor beta chains from one sample in a study of T-cell memory formation after mild COVID-19. Each CDR3 protein is one row after TCRdb ran MiXCR on the 5' RACE reads. The data hold 470,000 or so distinct CDR3 sequences, with 20% to 30% observed a single time. The sequencing input was PBMCs or a T cell subset sorted from them (not recorded which). These TCRs come from an adult woman who had mild COVID-19 (a few samples of this study predate the infection). Cell type and time point are not known. CDR3s include the opening cysteine and the closing phenylalanine or tryptophan. Each record gives: D gene, clone size, V gene, J gene, CDR3 DNA, CDR3 protein. D genes are given only for firm matches. Clone sizes are given selectively: once, few, many, or a class where the clone is expanded.

D gene: NA; clone size: few; V gene: TRBV4-2; J gene: TRBJ1-1; CDR3 DNA: TGTGCCAGCAGCCAAGGAGAACCGTCAGGAAGGAACACTGAAGCTTTCTTT; CDR3 protein: CASSQGEPSGRNTEAFF
D gene: TRBD1; clone size: NA; V gene: TRBV15; J gene: TRBJ1-4; CDR3 DNA: TGTGCCACCAGCAGACCCGGACAGGCAACTAATGAAAAACTGTTTTTT; CDR3 protein: CATSRPGQATNEKLFF
D gene: TRBD1; clone size: NA; V gene: TRBV6-5; J gene: TRBJ1-6; CDR3 DNA: TGTGCCAGCAGTTATGGGACAGGGGCCTATAATTCACCCCTCCACTTT; CDR3 protein: CASSYGTGAYNSPLHF
D gene: NA; clone size: NA; V gene: TRBV7-9; J gene: TRBJ2-1; CDR3 DNA: TGTGCCAGCAGCACTCCTCCCCAGTTCTTC; CDR3 protein: CASSTPPQFF
D gene: NA; clone size: NA; V gene: TRBV5-1; J gene: TRBJ2-7; CDR3 DNA: TGCGCCAGCAGCTCAGACAGCCCCAACGAGCAGTACTTC; CDR3 protein: CASSSDSPNEQYF
D gene: TRBD2; clone size: NA; V gene: TRBV6-4; J gene: TRBJ2-1; CDR3 DNA: TGTGCCAGCAGTCCTAGCGGGGGGATTAAGCAGTTCTTC; CDR3 protein: CASSPSGGIKQFF
D gene: NA; clone size: NA; V gene: TRBV12-3/TRBV12-4; J gene: TRBJ2-2; CDR3 DNA: TGTGCCAGCACGGATACGAACACCGGGGAGCTGTTTTTT; CDR3 protein: CASTDTNTGELFF
D gene: NA; clone size: few; V gene: TRBV7-8; J gene: TRBJ1-2; CDR3 DNA: TGTGCCAGCAGCCGGGACGGGTCCTATGGCTACACCTTC; CDR3 protein: CASSRDGSYGYTF
D gene: NA; clone size: many; V gene: TRBV7-9; J gene: TRBJ1-1; CDR3 DNA: TGTGCCAGCTCGCTGGGTGCGGGAAACACTGAAGCTTTCTTT; CDR3 protein: CASSLGAGNTEAFF
D gene: TRBD1; clone size: NA; V gene: TRBV3-1; J gene: TRBJ2-3; CDR3 DNA: TGTGCCAGCAGCCAAGGACAGGGGGGGCCAAGCACAGATACGCAGTATTTT; CDR3 protein: CASSQGQGGPSTDTQYF
D gene: NA; clone size: once; V gene: TRBV24-1; J gene: TRBJ2-1; CDR3 DNA: TGTGCCACCAGATCTGGCGTCAGGGACAATGAGCAGTTCTTC; CDR3 protein: CATRSGVRDNEQFF
D gene: TRBD1; clone size: NA; V gene: TRBV7-9; J gene: TRBJ2-1; CDR3 DNA: TGTGCCAGCAGCGCGCTGACAGGGCTTGAACACAATGAGCAGTTCTTC; CDR3 protein: CASSALTGLEHNEQFF
D gene: NA; clone size: few; V gene: TRBV11-2; J gene: TRBJ2-2; CDR3 DNA: TGTGCCAGCAGCCTTAGCGCGGCACATGAGGAGCTGTTTTTT; CDR3 protein: CASSLSAAHEELFF
D gene: NA; clone size: few; V gene: TRBV3-1; J gene: TRBJ1-5; CDR3 DNA: TGTGCCAGCAGCCAAGAGGGGAGAGGGCTTAGCAATCAGCCCCAGCATTTT; CDR3 protein: CASSQEGRGLSNQPQHF
D gene: NA; clone size: NA; V gene: TRBV29-1; J gene: TRBJ2-5; CDR3 DNA: TGCAGCGTTGACCCCTCGGAGACCCAGTACTTC; CDR3 protein: CSVDPSETQYF
D gene: TRBD2; clone size: few; V gene: TRBV7-8; J gene: TRBJ2-3; CDR3 DNA: TGTGCCAGCAGTTCATCTAGCGGGGGAGACACAGATACGCAGTATTTT; CDR3 protein: CASSSSSGGDTDTQYF
D gene: TRBD1; clone size: NA; V gene: TRBV12-3/TRBV12-4; J gene: TRBJ1-6; CDR3 DNA: TGTGCCAGCAGTGGGGGACAGGGCCAATCACCCCTCCACTTT; CDR3 protein: CASSGGQGQSPLHF
D gene: NA; clone size: NA; V gene: TRBV29-1; J gene: TRBJ1-1; CDR3 DNA: TGCAGCGTTGAAGGCAGGGGACGGGTAACTGAAGCTTTCTTT; CDR3 protein: CSVEGRGRVTEAFF
D gene: NA; clone size: NA; V gene: TRBV5-4; J gene: TRBJ2-7; CDR3 DNA: TGTGCCAGCAGCGCAACAGGGAGCTCCTACGAGCAGTACTTC; CDR3 protein: CASSATGSSYEQYF
D gene: NA; clone size: few; V gene: TRBV7-9; J gene: TRBJ2-7; CDR3 DNA: TGTGCCAGCAGTCCCCCTTGGACGGATGAGACCTACGAGCAGTACTTC; CDR3 protein: CASSPPWTDETYEQYF
D gene: NA; clone size: few; V gene: TRBV20-1; J gene: TRBJ1-1; CDR3 DNA: TGCAGTGCTAGAGATTCGAGGGAGAACACTGAAGCTTTCTTT; CDR3 protein: CSARDSRENTEAFF
D gene: NA; clone size: once; V gene: TRBV4-1; J gene: TRBJ2-1; CDR3 DNA: TGCGCCAGCAGCACAGGGGCGGGAAACAATGAGCAGTTCTTC; CDR3 protein: CASSTGAGNNEQFF
D gene: NA; clone size: NA; V gene: TRBV3-1; J gene: TRBJ1-6; CDR3 DNA: TGTGCCAGCAGCCATGACGGGGCTTCACCCCTCCACTTT; CDR3 protein: CASSHDGASPLHF
D gene: TRBD1; clone size: NA; V gene: TRBV12-3/TRBV12-4; J gene: TRBJ1-4; CDR3 DNA: TGTGCCAGCAGTTCCGGGACAGGTGGGACAGAAAAACTGTTTTTT; CDR3 protein: CASSSGTGGTEKLFF
D gene: NA; clone size: NA; V gene: TRBV7-9; J gene: TRBJ2-7; CDR3 DNA: TGTGCCAGCAGCTTCCCGGGAAGGTTCTACGAGCAGTACTTC; CDR3 protein: CASSFPGRFYEQYF